These 19 T cell receptor beta chains came from one sample sequenced in a study of cytomegalovirus exposure and HLA in healthy donors. The PCR was carried out with 60 Vbeta primers and 13 Jbeta primers. The table came from immunoSEQ multiplex PCR; TCRdb's copy has only in-frame clones and leaves some out. Here the sample spans about 37,000 clones, roughly 82% being singletons. The sequencing sample was made of PBMCs. These receptor sequences come from a woman under 30 in good health and CMV-seropositive.

This clone was observed a few times. This chain uses TRBV11-2 with TRBJ2-3, with 7 bases aligning to TRBD2. Germline CDR1 SGHAT, CDR2 FQNNGV. The trim removed 5 bases at V and 0 bases at J, leaving 8 bases unmatched. This CDR3 comprises 16 residues. The CDR3, as DNA: TGTGCCAGCAGCCCTGGGACTACTCCTAGCACAGATACGCAGTATTTT. Amino acid sequence: CASSPGTTPSTDTQYF.

V usage is TRBV5-5 and J usage is TRBJ1-6; maybe TRBD1 (6 bases). The CDR3 totals 14 residues. The germline V gene encodes CDR1 SGHKS and CDR2 YYEKEE (reference sequence). Trimming left V 3 bases short and J 4 bases short, with 8 bases between. The CDR3 reads CASSWTDYNSPLHF. CDR3 DNA: TGTGCCAGCAGCTGGACAGATTATAATTCACCCCTCCACTTT. The whole variable domain, remainder taken from reference TRBV5-5 and TRBJ1-6, is DAGVTQSPTHLIKTRGQQVTLRCSPISGHKSVSWYQQVLGQGPQFIFQYYEKEERGRGNFPDRFSARQFPNYSSELNVNALLLGDSALYLCASSWTDYNSPLHFGNGTRLTVT.

The V call is TRBV19, the J call TRBJ2-5; 13 bases agree with TRBD2. This CDR3 is built from 16 residues. Germline V gene sequence: CDR1 LNHDA, CDR2 SQIVND (reference sequence). Germline trimming cut 4 bases from V and 9 bases from J; bases unmatched to any gene: 11. CDR3 coding DNA: TGTGCCAGTAGTAAGGGGGGACTAGCGGGAAAAAGGGCCCAGTACTTC. Its protein is CASSKGGLAGKRAQYF.

The chain recombines TRBV4-2 with TRBJ2-7; TRBD2 aligns across 11 bases. There are 15 residues in the CDR3. CDR1 is LGHNA, CDR2 YNFKEQ, per germline. Trimming cost V 1 base and J 4 bases; bases outside gene matches: 3. CDR3 residues: CASSQGSSGRYEQYF. In nucleotides, the CDR3 is TGTGCCAGCAGCCAAGGATCTAGCGGGAGGTACGAGCAGTACTTC.

V usage is TRBV7-9 and J usage is TRBJ2-1, with D perhaps matching TRBD1 (6 bases). The length of the CDR3 is 13 residues. V shed 11 bases and J shed 2 bases, with 13 bases lying between them. Germline V gene data show CDR1 as SEHNR and CDR2 as FQNEAQ (reference sequence). The CDR3 loop reads CAGYRETYNEQFF. DNA of the CDR3: TGTGCCGGTTACAGGGAAACCTACAATGAGCAGTTCTTC.

V is TRBV25-1 and J is TRBJ2-7; the match to TRBD1 covers 11 bases. The CDR3 is made up of 16 amino acids. V was pared by 5 bases and J by 2 bases, with 8 bases of the junction left unmatched. Germline V gives CDR1 MGHDK, CDR2 SYGVNS. This CDR3 reads CASSPGTGGGPYEQYF. In nucleotides, the CDR3 is TGTGCCAGCAGTCCCGGGACAGGGGGGGGACCCTACGAGCAGTACTTC.

This chain uses TRBV4-1 with TRBJ2-7; unclear D gene. Germline V gives CDR1 MGHRA, CDR2 YSYEKL. This CDR3 has 16 residues. Trimming removed 0 bases at V and 0 bases at J, with 12 bases between. The CDR3 sequence is CASSQDDFVSSYEQYF. CDR3 in DNA: TGCGCCAGCAGCCAAGACGACTTCGTAAGCTCCTACGAGCAGTACTTC.

The chain recombines TRBV11-2 with TRBJ2-1; D is unclear. Germline values: CDR1 SGHAT, CDR2 FQNNGV. This CDR3 region has 15 residues. V lost 1 base and J 0 bases, leaving 7 bases between the germline ends. CDR3 amino acids: CASSLARSSYNEQFF. The CDR3 nucleotides read TGTGCCAGCAGCTTAGCACGGAGCTCCTACAATGAGCAGTTCTTC.

This clone was counted once. The chain has TRBV5-5 and TRBJ1-5; the D gene is possibly TRBD1 (5 bases). The CDR3 length is 14 residues. Germline V gives CDR1 SGHKS, CDR2 YYEKEE (reference sequence). With 0 bases removed from V and 7 bases from J, the gap between germline ends came to 11 bases. CDR3 residues: CASSLVAGRQPQHF. The CDR3 nucleotides read TGTGCCAGCAGCTTGGTAGCGGGGCGCCAGCCCCAGCATTTT. Full variable domain (outside the CDR3, taken from reference TRBV5-5 and TRBJ1-5): DAGVTQSPTHLIKTRGQQVTLRCSPISGHKSVSWYQQVLGQGPQFIFQYYEKEERGRGNFPDRFSARQFPNYSSELNVNALLLGDSALYLCASSLVAGRQPQHFGDGTRLSIL.

The chain is built from TRBV6-4 and TRBJ2-1; D unresolved. This CDR3 has 14 residues. Germline CDR1 is MRHNA and CDR2 is SNTAGT. The V gene lost 5 bases and the J gene lost 0 bases, with 8 bases spanning the gap. The CDR3 region is CASSMYISYNEQFF. CDR3 nucleotide sequence: TGTGCCAGCAGTATGTATATCTCCTACAATGAGCAGTTCTTC.

The J gene is TRBJ1-2, the V gene TRBV19; 8 bases are shared with TRBD1. J was trimmed by 4 bases and V by 4 bases; bases with no gene match: 5. The CDR3 extends over 14 amino acids. The germline V gene encodes CDR1 LNHDA and CDR2 SQIVND (reference sequence). The CDR3 DNA sequence: TGTGCCAGTAGTACTTCAGGGGGCGCCTATGGCTACACCTTC. Its protein product is CASSTSGGAYGYTF.

This chain uses TRBV19 with TRBJ2-3, with TRBD2 identical over 11 bases. The CDR3 spans 19 residues. In germline, CDR1 is LNHDA, CDR2 SQIVND (reference sequence). Trimming removed 1 base from V and 4 bases from J; junction bases left unmatched: 13. The CDR3 coding sequence is TGTGCCAGTAGTATAGGCCCGTTAACTAGCGGGAGTCGAGCAGATACGCAGTATTTT. This translates into CASSIGPLTSGSRADTQYF.

About this clone: One end of the junction does not line up with germline, which may come from a read error. The chain links TRBV7-7 to TRBJ2-5; 11 positions match TRBD1. The germline V gene encodes CDR1 SSHAT and CDR2 FNYEAQ (reference sequence). The CDR3 extends over 16 amino acids. CDR3 region: CASSLGTGGPQETQYF. The DNA of the CDR3 is TGTGCTAGCAGCTTGGGGACAGGGGGTCCCCAAGAGACCCAGTACTTC. The full variable domain, in which reference TRBV7-7 and TRBJ2-5 provide the parts outside the CDR3, is GAGVSQSPRYKVTKRGQDVTLRCDPISSHATLYWYQQALGQGPEFLTYFNYEAQPDKSGLPSDRFSAERPEGSISTLTIQRTEQRDSAMYRCASSLGTGGPQETQYFGPGTRLLVL.

This chain uses TRBV5-4 with TRBJ1-3; no definite D call. The ends were cut back, 0 bases at V and 0 bases at J, with 13 bases in the middle. Germline-derived CDR1 and CDR2 are SGHNT and YYREEE (reference sequence). The CDR3 consists of 17 residues. In nucleotides, the CDR3 is TGTGCCAGCAGCTTGGGTTCGAGGATATCCTCTGGAAACACCATATATTTT. Protein: CASSLGSRISSGNTIYF.

This clone was seen once. This CDR3 reads CASSLRGSVNEQYF. DNA for the CDR3: TGTGCCAGCAGTTTAAGGGGGAGTGTCAACGAGCAGTACTTC. The chain has TRBV27 and TRBJ2-7, with D perhaps TRBD1 (6 bases). This CDR3 comprises 14 residues. Germline CDR1 reads MNHEY; CDR2 reads SMNVEV (reference sequence). With 2 bases removed from V and 5 bases from J, the gap between germline ends came to 13 bases.

This chain connects TRBV6-4 to TRBJ2-3; 9 bases agree with TRBD2. CDR1 is MRHNA, CDR2 SNTAGT, per germline. The CDR3 consists of 14 residues. Trimming cost V 6 bases and J 3 bases; bases outside gene matches: 4. CDR3 nucleotide sequence: TGTGCCAGCAGGGCTAGCGGGGTGACAGATACGCAGTATTTT. Protein: CASRASGVTDTQYF.

This clone was picked up a small number of times. This chain links TRBV4-3 with TRBJ2-5, with 7 bases identical to TRBD1. The CDR3 covers 16 residues. Germline lookup yields CDR1 LGHNA and CDR2 YSLEER. V trimming: 1 base; J trimming: 5 bases; junction bases outside the gene matches: 10. The CDR3: CASSQVGQVTGETQYF. In nucleotides, the CDR3 is TGCGCCAGCAGCCAAGTCGGACAGGTTACGGGGGAGACCCAGTACTTC.

This sequence joins TRBV4-2 and TRBJ1-1, with 9 bases aligning to TRBD1. The CDR3 is made up of 17 amino acids. V shed 0 bases, J shed 0 bases, and the junction held 5 bases outside the gene matches. Germline V lookup: CDR1 LGHNA, CDR2 YNFKEQ. DNA for the CDR3: TGTGCCAGCAGCCAAGAACAGGGGGCGAGTATGAACACTGAAGCTTTCTTT. As protein: CASSQEQGASMNTEAFF.

The CDR3 reads CASVGGTYNEQFF. As DNA, the CDR3 is TGTGCTAGTGTCGGCGGGACCTACAATGAGCAGTTCTTC. V and J are TRBV12-5 and TRBJ2-1; tentatively, D is TRBD2 (6 bases). V was clipped by 7 bases and J by 2 bases, with 9 bases between them. Germline assignment: CDR1 LGHNT and CDR2 FRNRAP. This CDR3 is 13 amino acids long.